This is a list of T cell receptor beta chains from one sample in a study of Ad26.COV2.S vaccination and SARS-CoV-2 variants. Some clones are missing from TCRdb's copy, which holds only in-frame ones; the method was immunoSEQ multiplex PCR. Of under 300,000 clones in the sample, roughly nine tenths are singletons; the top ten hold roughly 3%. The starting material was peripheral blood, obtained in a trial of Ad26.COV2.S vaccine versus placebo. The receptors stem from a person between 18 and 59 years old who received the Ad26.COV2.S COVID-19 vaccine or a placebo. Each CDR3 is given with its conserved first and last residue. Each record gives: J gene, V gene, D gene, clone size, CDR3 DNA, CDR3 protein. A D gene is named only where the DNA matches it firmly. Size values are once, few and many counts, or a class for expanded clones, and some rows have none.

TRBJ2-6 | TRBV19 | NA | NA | TGTGCCAGTAGTATGGAGAGGGCTGGGGCCAACGTCCTGACTTTC | CASSMERAGANVLTF
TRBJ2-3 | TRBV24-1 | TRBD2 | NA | TGTGCCACCATTACTAGCGGGGGGTCTACAGATACGCAGTATTTT | CATITSGGSTDTQYF
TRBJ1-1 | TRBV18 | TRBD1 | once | TGTGCCAGCTCAAGGGGGACAGGGGGCATAGAAGCTTTCTTT | CASSRGTGGIEAFF
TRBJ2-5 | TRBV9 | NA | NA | TGTGCCAGCAGCGCGGGGGACTTAGGTTTTTTGTACTTC | CASSAGDLGFLYF
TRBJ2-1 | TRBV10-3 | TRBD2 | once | TGTGCCACCAAGGGGAGCTCGGGACTAGCGGGAGAAAATGAGCAGTTCTTC | CATKGSSGLAGENEQFF
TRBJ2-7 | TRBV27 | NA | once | TGTGCCAGCAGTTTATCGGCTAGGGGCGAGCAGTACTTC | CASSLSARGEQYF
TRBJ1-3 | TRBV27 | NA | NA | TGTGCCAGCAGTTTAGGGTCTGGAAACACCATATATTTT | CASSLGSGNTIYF
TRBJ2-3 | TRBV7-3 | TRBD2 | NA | TGTGCCAGCAGCTTAATAGCGGGAGGTGCAGATACGCAGTATTTT | CASSLIAGGADTQYF
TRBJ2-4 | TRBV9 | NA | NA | TGTGCCAGCAGTTCAGGAGGGGGAGTCCAAAACATTCAGTACTTC | CASSSGGGVQNIQYF
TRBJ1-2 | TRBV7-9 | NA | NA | TGTGCCAGCAGCTTAGTCACCCATGGCTACACCTTC | CASSLVTHGYTF
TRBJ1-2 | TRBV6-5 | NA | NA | TGTGCCAGCGGGGAGGGCGATGGCTACACCTTC | CASGEGDGYTF
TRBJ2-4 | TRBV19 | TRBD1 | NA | TGTGCCAGTAGTGCCGGGACAGCATTAGCCAAAAACATTCAGTACTTC | CASSAGTALAKNIQYF
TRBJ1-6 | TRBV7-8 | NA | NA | TGTGCCAGCAGGTTCCGGGACCTAAATTCACCCCTCCACTTT | CASRFRDLNSPLHF
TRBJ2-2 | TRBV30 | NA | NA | TGTGCCACTACTGCGGGGGCGTTAGCCGGGGAGCTGTTTTTT | CATTAGALAGELFF
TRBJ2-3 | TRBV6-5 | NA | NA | TGTGCCAGCAGTTTTGGAGCGGGTTTTGATACGCAGTATTTT | CASSFGAGFDTQYF
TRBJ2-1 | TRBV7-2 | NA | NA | TGTGCCAGCAGCTTAGGGCACAAGGGCCTCAATGAGCAGTTCTTC | CASSLGHKGLNEQFF
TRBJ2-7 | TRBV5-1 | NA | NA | TGCGCCAGCAGCGAGACCGGGACCCCCGAGGACGAGCAGTACTTC | CASSETGTPEDEQYF
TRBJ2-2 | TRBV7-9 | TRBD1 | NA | TGTGCCTTCCACGACAGGGTGTGGGCCGGGGAGCTGTTTTTT | CAFHDRVWAGELFF
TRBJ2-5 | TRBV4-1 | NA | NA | TGCGCCAGCAGCCAAGCGATACAAGAGACCCAGTACTTC | CASSQAIQETQYF
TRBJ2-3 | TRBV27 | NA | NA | TGTGCCAGCAGTTTATTAGGGGATACGCAGTATTTT | CASSLLGDTQYF
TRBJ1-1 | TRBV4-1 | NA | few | TGCGCCAGCAGCCAACTCCCAGGAACTGAAGCTTTCTTT | CASSQLPGTEAFF
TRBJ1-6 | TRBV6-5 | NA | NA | TGTGCCATCTTAAGGGGAGACGGTTCACCCCTCCACTTT | CAILRGDGSPLHF
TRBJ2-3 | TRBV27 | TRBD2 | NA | TGTGCCAGCAGTTTCGGGAGGGGGTACACAGATACGCAGTATTTT | CASSFGRGYTDTQYF
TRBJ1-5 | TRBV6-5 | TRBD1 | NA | TGTGCCAGCAACCGGGACAGGGTGCATCAGCCCCAGCATTTT | CASNRDRVHQPQHF
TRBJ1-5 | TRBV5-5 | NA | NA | TGTGCCAGCAGCCCAGAGGCGAGCAATCAGCCCCAGCATTTT | CASSPEASNQPQHF
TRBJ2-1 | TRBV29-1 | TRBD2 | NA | TGCAGCGTCTTTAGCGGGAGGGCCTACAATGAGCAGTTCTTC | CSVFSGRAYNEQFF
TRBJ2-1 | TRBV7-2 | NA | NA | TGTGCCAGCAGTCCGAGCGCTTCCTACAATGAGCAGTTCTTC | CASSPSASYNEQFF
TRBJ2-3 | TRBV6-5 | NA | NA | TGTGCCAGCAGTTACTCGAAGGCGAACACAGATACGCAGTATTTT | CASSYSKANTDTQYF
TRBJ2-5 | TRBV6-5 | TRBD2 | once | TGTGCCAGCAGTCCTAGCGGGGAAGGGGAGACCCAGTACTTC | CASSPSGEGETQYF
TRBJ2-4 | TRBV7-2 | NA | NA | TGTGCCAGCAGCTCCGGGACCAACATTCAGTACTTC | CASSSGTNIQYF
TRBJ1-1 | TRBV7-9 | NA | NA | TGTGCCAGCAGCCGGAGGGTAGCTTTCTTT | CASSRRVAFF
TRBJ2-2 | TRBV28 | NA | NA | TGTGCCACCAACGGGGGACTTAACACCGGGGAGCTGTTTTTT | CATNGGLNTGELFF
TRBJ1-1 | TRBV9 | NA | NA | TGTGCCAGCAGCGAGGGGATAGGGACGATGAACACTGAAGCTTTCTTT | CASSEGIGTMNTEAFF
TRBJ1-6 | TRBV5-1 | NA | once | TGCGCCAGCAGCTTGGAGGGTGCCTATTCACCCCTCCACTTT | CASSLEGAYSPLHF
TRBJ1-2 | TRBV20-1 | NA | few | TGCAGTGCTAGTACAGGGAACTATGGCTACACCTTC | CSASTGNYGYTF
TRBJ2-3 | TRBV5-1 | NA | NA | TGCGCCAGCAGCTTGGCCCGCGACACAGATACGCAGTATTTT | CASSLARDTDTQYF
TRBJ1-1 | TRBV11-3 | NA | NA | TGTGCCAGCAGCTTAGAAGGGGACAACACTGAAGCTTTCTTT | CASSLEGDNTEAFF
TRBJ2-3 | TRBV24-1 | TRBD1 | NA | TGTGCCACCAGTGATTTATCCGGGACAGGGAAGGATACGCAGTATTTT | CATSDLSGTGKDTQYF
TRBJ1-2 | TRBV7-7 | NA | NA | TGTGCCAGCAGCTCCGAGAGGGGAGTTGGCTATGGCTACACCTTC | CASSSERGVGYGYTF
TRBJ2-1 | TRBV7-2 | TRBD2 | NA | TGTGCCAGCAGCTTAGAACTAGCGGGAGTAGGTGAGCAGTTCTTC | CASSLELAGVGEQFF
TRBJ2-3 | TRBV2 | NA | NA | TGTGCCAGCAGCGTAATTGCAGATACGCAGTATTTT | CASSVIADTQYF
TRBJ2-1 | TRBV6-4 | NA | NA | TGTGCCAGCAGTGACTCAAGCGGGTCAAGTGGGCTCGGGGTCAATGAGCAGTTCTTC | CASSDSSGSSGLGVNEQFF
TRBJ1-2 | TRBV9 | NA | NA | TGTGCCAGCAGCGTAGATCGGGGGGTAGGCTACACCTTC | CASSVDRGVGYTF
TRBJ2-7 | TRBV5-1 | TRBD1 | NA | TGCGCCAGCAGCTTGGGACAGGGAAGGTTGTACGAGCAGTACTTC | CASSLGQGRLYEQYF
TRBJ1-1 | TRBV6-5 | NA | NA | TGTGCCAGCAGTTACGGGGGATTCGAAGCTTTCTTT | CASSYGGFEAFF
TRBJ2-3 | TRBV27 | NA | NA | TGTGCCACCAGTACAGGCCACTCCACAGATACGCAGTATTTT | CATSTGHSTDTQYF